The next 10 T cell receptor beta chains were all read from a single sample in a study of cytomegalovirus exposure and HLA in healthy donors. Primers included in the PCR were 60 Vbeta and 13 Jbeta primers. Generated by immunoSEQ multiplex PCR, the TCRdb table keeps only in-frame clones and is missing some. The sample yields about 130,000 clones, 65% to 80% seen once. The specimen sequenced was PBMCs. These receptors were taken from a woman aged 40-49 years in good health and CMV-seronegative.

This clone was counted a single time. The chain links TRBV10-3 to TRBJ2-3; tentatively, D is TRBD2 (5 bases). This CDR3 comprises 15 residues. Germline loops: CDR1 ENHRY, CDR2 SYGVKD. V was clipped by 4 bases and J by 2 bases, with 13 bases between them. The CDR3 DNA reads TGTGCCATCAGTGGGGGAGCGGAATCCACAGATACGCAGTATTTT. This sequence encodes CAISGGAESTDTQYF.

A single count supports this clone. The V gene is TRBV10-3, the J gene TRBJ2-3, with 11 nucleotides matching TRBD2. V lost 10 bases, J lost 4 bases, and 19 bases stayed unmatched. This CDR3 is built from 18 residues. Germline CDR1 ENHRY, CDR2 SYGVKD. As DNA, the CDR3 is TGTGCCACCTGCGGTGGGGCTAGCGGGGGGTTCCCTCCAGATACGCAGTATTTT. Its protein product is CATCGGASGGFPPDTQYF.

The chain uses TRBV5-1 and TRBJ1-1; 7 bases are shared with TRBD1. The CDR3 has 14 residues. Losses at the gene ends were 0 bases for V and 4 bases for J; bases not matched to a gene: 3. Germline assignment: CDR1 SGHRS and CDR2 YFSETQ. CDR3 sequence: CASSLEAGGTEAFF. The DNA for the CDR3 is TGCGCCAGCAGCTTGGAAGCAGGGGGCACTGAAGCTTTCTTT.

This rearrangement joins TRBV9 to TRBJ2-3; 13 bases are a match to TRBD2. After removal of 0 bases from V and 1 base from J, the junction contained 8 bases not matched to a gene. CDR1 SGDLS and CDR2 YYNGEE come from the germline V gene. This CDR3 is built from 19 residues. The CDR3 nucleotides read TGTGCCAGCAGCGTAGAAGGAGGGACTAGCGGGACGGGCACAGATACGCAGTATTTT. It codes for CASSVEGGTSGTGTDTQYF.

Only a few counts were recorded for this clone. The V and J genes are TRBV9 and TRBJ1-2; TRBD1 might be the D (5 bases). V lost 0 bases, J lost 8 bases, and 11 bases lay in between. The CDR3 runs to 13 residues. Germline CDR1 and CDR2: SGDLS and YYNGEE. The CDR3 DNA sequence: TGTGCCAGCAGCGTAGCGGGGGGTCGGGGCTACACCTTC. Protein: CASSVAGGRGYTF.

This clone occurred a few times. This chain uses TRBV7-9 with TRBJ2-7, with 7 bases fitting TRBD1. Germline assignment: CDR1 SEHNR and CDR2 FQNEAQ (reference sequence). This CDR3 is 15 amino acids long. Trimming cost V 4 bases and J 0 bases; bases outside gene matches: 6. CDR3 sequence: CASSSEQGLSYEQYF. The CDR3 nucleotides are TGTGCCAGCAGCTCGGAACAGGGGCTCTCCTACGAGCAGTACTTC.

This clone was seen just once. V gene TRBV28 combines with J gene TRBJ1-1; 9 bases match TRBD1. V lost 3 bases, J lost 10 bases, and 12 bases stayed unmatched. CDR1 MDHEN and CDR2 SYDVKM come from the germline V gene. This CDR3 has 15 amino acids. The CDR3 reads CASSFRDRVSSRAFF. The DNA of the CDR3 is TGTGCCAGCAGTTTCCGGGACAGGGTATCAAGCCGAGCTTTCTTT.

The chain has TRBV6-5 and TRBJ1-2, with TRBD1 identical over 7 bases. This CDR3 contains 14 residues. CDR1 is MNHEY, CDR2 SVGAGI, per germline. The V and J ends lost 7 bases and 5 bases, in that order; junction bases with no gene match: 10. CDR3 residues: CASTRGQPTYGYTF. The CDR3 bases are TGTGCCAGCACCCGGGGACAGCCCACGTATGGCTACACCTTC.

This clone was picked up one time. This sequence joins TRBV19 and TRBJ2-3, with 8 bases lining up with TRBD2. The ends lost 3 bases at V and 6 bases at J; junction bases unmatched: 5. CDR3 length equals 14 residues. CDR1 LNHDA and CDR2 SQIVND come from the germline V gene (reference sequence). The DNA for the CDR3 is TGTGCCAGTAGTATGACTAGCGTTATGGATACGCAGTATTTT. Translated: CASSMTSVMDTQYF.

For the CDR3, the DNA is TGTGCCAGCAGCTTTAGGCGGGGGGGCACAGATACGCAGTATTTT. Amino acids: CASSFRRGGTDTQYF. The chain combines TRBV7-2 with TRBJ2-3; 8 bases fit TRBD2. This CDR3 comprises 15 residues. From germline, CDR1 is SGHTA and CDR2 FQGNSA. The ends lost 3 bases at V and 1 base at J; junction bases unmatched: 3.